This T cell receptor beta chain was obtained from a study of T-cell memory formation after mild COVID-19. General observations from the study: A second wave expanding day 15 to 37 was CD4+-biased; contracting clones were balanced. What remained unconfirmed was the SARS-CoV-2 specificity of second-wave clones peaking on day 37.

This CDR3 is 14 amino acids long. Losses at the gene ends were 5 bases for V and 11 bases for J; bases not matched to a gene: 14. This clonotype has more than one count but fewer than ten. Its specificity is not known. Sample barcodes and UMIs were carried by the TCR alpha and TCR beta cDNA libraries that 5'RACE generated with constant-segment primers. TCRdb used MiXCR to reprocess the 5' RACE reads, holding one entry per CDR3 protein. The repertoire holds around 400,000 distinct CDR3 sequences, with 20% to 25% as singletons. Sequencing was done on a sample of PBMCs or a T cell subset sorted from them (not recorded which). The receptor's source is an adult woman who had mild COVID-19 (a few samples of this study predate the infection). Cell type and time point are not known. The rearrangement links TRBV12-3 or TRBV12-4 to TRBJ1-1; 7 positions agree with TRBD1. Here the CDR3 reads CASSEQGSLRRAFF. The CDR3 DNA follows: TGTGCCAGCAGTGAACAGGGGTCTCTCCGGAGGGCTTTCTTT.